This entry lists 15 T cell receptor beta chains sequenced from one sample in a study of T-cell reconstitution after alpha-beta-depleted transplantation in children. TCRbeta library construction was performed incorporating unique molecular identifiers. Using its own MiXCR run on the PCR reads, TCRdb lists one record per CDR3 protein. The top ten clones hold 24% of a sample with about 130,000 distinct CDR3 sequences, about 9.6% of them seen once. The specimen comprised PBMCs, mostly from graft donor cells, sampled 180 days after TCRalphabeta/CD19-depleted stem cell transplant. The receptors stem from a girl under two years old who had a stem cell transplant for combined immunodeficiency, so the T cells may come from the graft donor.

The chain is built from TRBV6-1 and TRBJ1-2; D not resolved. The CDR3 is made up of 15 amino acids. Germline V CDR1 and CDR2: MNHNS, SASEGT. The V gene lost 6 bases and the J gene lost 7 bases, with 21 bases spanning the gap. The CDR3 region is CASRPRMKTGGGYTF. The CDR3 nucleotides are TGTGCCAGCAGGCCCAGGATGAAGACCGGAGGTGGCTACACCTTC.

The V gene is TRBV12-3 or TRBV12-4, the J gene TRBJ1-5, with 9 bases aligning to TRBD1. This CDR3 is 13 amino acids long. The junction had 3 bases not matched to a gene; V was cut back by 1 base and J by 11 bases. The CDR3 DNA is TGTGCCAGCAGTTTAGGAGGGACAGGGACCCAGCATTTT. Translation: CASSLGGTGTQHF.

Remarks on this clonotype: This may arise from a read error, as a much more abundant clone is one base away. The rearrangement uses TRBV10-3 and TRBJ2-3, with D unresolved. Germline V gene lookup returns CDR1 ENHRY and CDR2 SYGVKD. V lost 6 bases and J 7 bases, leaving 11 bases between the germline ends. The CDR3 totals 12 residues. The chain's CDR3 is CAISLDANTQYF. The CDR3 region has the DNA TGTGCCATCAGCTTGGACGCAAATACGCAGTATTTT.

V gene TRBV5-1 combines with J gene TRBJ2-7, with 14 nucleotides matching TRBD2. This CDR3 region has 16 residues. Germline CDR1 reads SGHRS; CDR2 reads YFSETQ. Losses at the gene ends were 3 bases for V and 2 bases for J; bases not matched to a gene: 4. CDR3 sequence reads: CASSWRTSGRTYEQYF. In DNA, the CDR3 is TGCGCCAGCAGCTGGAGGACTAGCGGGAGGACCTACGAGCAGTACTTC.

This clonotype was observed many times. The chain combines TRBV6-5 with TRBJ1-1; D unclear. This CDR3 is 15 amino acids long. Germline CDR1 and CDR2: MNHEY and SVGAGI. Trimming left V 0 bases short and J 4 bases short, with 12 bases between. The CDR3 is CASSYSTALGTEAFF. The CDR3 nucleotides read TGTGCCAGCAGTTACTCTACTGCCCTGGGCACTGAAGCTTTCTTT.

The chain links TRBV11-2 to TRBJ2-3; TRBD2 agrees at 14 bases. This CDR3 spans 16 amino acids. V was clipped by 5 bases and J by 6 bases; unmatched bases: 7. The V gene's germline CDR1 is SGHAT and CDR2 FQNNGV. As DNA, the CDR3 is TGTGCCAGCAGCCCGAGACTAGCGGGGGGGTTTGATACGCAGTATTTT. Amino acids: CASSPRLAGGFDTQYF.

This clonotype was recorded a few times. CDR3 nucleotide sequence: TGTGCCAGCAGCTTAGCACCGGGGGGGGAGGAGACCCAGTACTTC. The encoded protein is CASSLAPGGEETQYF. The V call is TRBV7-2, the J call TRBJ2-5; 8 bases line up with TRBD2. CDR3 size: 15 residues. Germline CDR1 SGHTA, CDR2 FQGNSA. With V trimmed by 0 bases and J by 5 bases, 5 bases remained unmatched.

The sample holds a few counts of this clonotype. The gene calls are TRBV3-1 and TRBJ2-5; TRBD2 matches 7 bases. The V and J ends lost 3 bases and 6 bases, in that order; junction bases with no gene match: 7. The germline CDR1 and CDR2 sequences are LGHDT and YNNKEL (reference sequence). The CDR3 has 14 amino acids. CDR3 sequence reads: CASSQGGGGKTQYF. The CDR3 nucleotides read TGTGCCAGCAGCCAGGGCGGGGGAGGAAAGACCCAGTACTTC.

J is TRBJ2-1 and V is TRBV28, with 13 bases matching TRBD2. With V trimmed by 5 bases and J by 12 bases, 10 bases remained unmatched. The CDR3 totals 15 residues. Germline V CDR1 and CDR2: MDHEN, SYDVKM. CDR3 DNA sequence: TGTGCCAGCAGTCCCCTGACTAGCGGGGGGCGGAGGCAGTTCTTC. Amino acids: CASSPLTSGGRRQFF.

This chain uses TRBV20-1 with TRBJ2-7, with TRBD1 matching 8 bases. With 5 bases clipped from V and 3 bases from J, the junction kept 3 bases outside the gene matches. CDR3 length: 12 amino acids. Per the germline V gene, CDR1 is DFQATT and CDR2 is SNEGSKA (reference sequence). Written as DNA, the CDR3 is TGCAGTGCTTCCGGGACAGGCTACGAGCAGTACTTC. It specifies CSASGTGYEQYF.

V usage is TRBV10-3 and J usage is TRBJ1-3; tentative D call: TRBD1 (5 bases). Looked up from germline, CDR1 is ENHRY and CDR2 is SYGVKD. Trimming stripped 4 bases from V and 4 bases from J, with 8 bases between. The CDR3 extends over 13 amino acids. Here the CDR3 reads CAISASGGNTIYF. The CDR3 DNA reads TGTGCCATCAGTGCTTCAGGGGGAAACACCATATATTTT.

The table lists this clonotype with a few counts. The chain links TRBV28 to TRBJ2-3; maybe TRBD2 (6 bases). This CDR3 comprises 15 residues. V lost 3 bases to trimming and J lost 0 bases, with 10 bases between them. From germline, CDR1 is MDHEN and CDR2 SYDVKM. The DNA of the CDR3 is TGTGCCAGCAGTTTTGGAGGGTCCAGCACAGATACGCAGTATTTT. Its protein is CASSFGGSSTDTQYF.

The chain carries TRBV10-3 and TRBJ1-2, with 9 nucleotides matching TRBD1. Trimming took 8 bases from V and 8 from J; bases not matched to a gene: 9. CDR3 size: 13 residues. Germline V gene data show CDR1 as ENHRY and CDR2 as SYGVKD. CDR3 protein: CAIRDRATNGYTF. CDR3 coding DNA: TGTGCCATCCGGGACAGGGCAACGAACGGCTACACCTTC.

The chain recombines TRBV20-1 with TRBJ2-7, with D unclear. The germline CDR1 and CDR2 sequences are DFQATT and SNEGSKA (reference sequence). The CDR3 covers 12 residues. V was cut by 8 bases and J by 0 bases, with 11 bases left in between. The CDR3: CSPKIHSYEQYF. The DNA for the CDR3 is TGCAGTCCCAAGATCCACTCCTACGAGCAGTACTTC.

The V gene is TRBV4-3, the J gene TRBJ1-1, with D perhaps matching TRBD1 (5 bases). V was trimmed by 1 base and J by 5 bases, leaving 11 bases between them. CDR1 LGHNA and CDR2 YSLEER come from the germline V gene. CDR3 length: 14 amino acids. The CDR3 protein is CASSQVGLGTEAFF. In nucleotides, the CDR3 is TGCGCCAGCAGCCAAGTGGGACTCGGAACTGAAGCTTTCTTT.